Included here is one TCR beta chain sequence, with context. Its target is unknown. From germline, CDR1 is PRHDT and CDR2 FYEKMQ (reference sequence). The V gene end was trimmed by 5 bases and the J gene end by 7 bases; junction bases not matched to a gene: 5. This CDR3 is 15 amino acids long. This specimen belongs to a study of radiation and T cells in renal cell carcinoma. Produced via immunoSEQ multiplex PCR; TCRdb's table is partial and in-frame only. The sample holds about 86,000 clones, around 81% seen once. Documented time point: blood 4 weeks post-SBRT, at nephrectomy. Documented treatment: 15 Gy SBRT to primary tumor, nephrectomy 4 weeks later. General study findings and limits: In blood, top tumor clones expanded by 2 weeks, shrinking by 4.

The clonotype originates from a man aged 50 to 59 with renal cell carcinoma. The sequences come from blood, collected from a patient whose treatment included radiotherapy and nephrectomy. The chain links TRBV13 to TRBJ1-4; the match to TRBD1 covers 12 bases. The CDR3 spells CASSGGQGASEKLFF. CDR3 DNA sequence: TGTGCCAGCAGCGGGGGACAGGGGGCTAGTGAAAAACTGTTTTTT.